This entry features one T cell receptor (beta chain) sequence. The data were obtained in a study of technical replicates of blood from several donors. Germline V gene data show CDR1 as LGHNA and CDR2 as YNFKEQ. J was trimmed by 4 bases and V by 1 base; bases with no gene match: 9. The CDR3 is made up of 17 amino acids. Sequencing used immunoSEQ multiplex PCR; TCRdb keeps in-frame clones, though not all of them. The sample yields 70,000 to 80,000 clones, approximately 90% seen once. V and J are TRBV4-2 and TRBJ2-1; 8 bases are shared with TRBD2. What was sequenced was T cells isolated from PBMCs. The origin of this receptor is a human donor in good health. CDR3 nucleotides: TGTGCCAGCAGCCAAGCGGGAGGGAGGGCCGATTACAATGAGCAGTTCTTC. Its protein product is CASSQAGGRADYNEQFF.